The 26 T cell receptor beta chains below come from one sample, sequenced in a study of cytomegalovirus exposure and HLA in healthy donors. This PCR relied on a set of 60 Vbeta primers and 13 Jbeta primers. The protocol was immunoSEQ multiplex PCR, while the TCRdb copy is restricted to in-frame clones and leaves out a portion. Of about 130,000 clones in the sample, around two thirds were seen once. The material sequenced was PBMCs. The receptor set was obtained from a man aged 18 to 29 in good health and CMV-seropositive.

The rearrangement uses TRBV7-9 and TRBJ1-5; weak D call: TRBD1 (5 bases). The V gene lost 3 bases and the J gene lost 5 bases, with 11 bases spanning the gap. Per germline, CDR1 SEHNR and CDR2 FQNEAQ (reference sequence). The CDR3 loop spans 14 amino acids. CDR3 DNA: TGTGCCAGCAGCTTTGGGACTTCTTATCAGCCCCAGCATTTT. As protein: CASSFGTSYQPQHF. The variable domain in full, with the rest retrieved from reference TRBV7-9 and TRBJ1-5, is DTGVSQNPRHKITKRGQNVTFRCDPISEHNRLYWYRQTLGQGPEFLTYFQNEAQLEKSRLLSDRFSAERPKGSFSTLEIQRTEQGDSAMYLCASSFGTSYQPQHFGDGTRLSIL.

The V gene is TRBV5-8, the J gene TRBJ2-7, with TRBD2 identical over 15 bases. Looked up from germline, CDR1 is SGHTS and CDR2 is YDEGEE. The V and J ends lost 3 bases and 6 bases, in that order; junction bases with no gene match: 7. This CDR3 is built from 16 residues. In DNA form, the CDR3 reads TGTGCCAGCAGCTGGCCGGGACTAGCGGGAGGTTTCGAGCAGTACTTC. Protein product: CASSWPGLAGGFEQYF.

This chain uses TRBV5-3 with TRBJ2-7, with 8 bases matching TRBD1. TRBV5-3 is known as an ORF, though its function is uncertain. The CDR3 runs to 9 residues. CDR3 in DNA: TGTGCCAGAAGCTGGACAGGGTCTGTC. Translated: CARSWTGSV.

The chain uses TRBV29-1 and TRBJ1-2; no clear D. Germline CDR1 SQVTM, CDR2 ANQGSEA. The ends were cut back, 1 base at V and 0 bases at J, with 6 bases in the middle. CDR3 length equals 13 residues. CDR3 region: CSVEGQSNYGYTF. Written as DNA, the CDR3 is TGCAGCGTTGAAGGTCAGTCTAACTATGGCTACACCTTC.

The J gene is TRBJ2-7, the V gene TRBV7-8; TRBD2 might be the D (5 bases). Germline V lookup: CDR1 SGHVS, CDR2 FQNEAQ. V lost 3 bases to trimming and J lost 3 bases, with 18 bases between them. The CDR3 has 16 residues. In nucleotides, the CDR3 is TGTGCCAGCAGCTTTGGACTTGTTTCCCGGAGCTACGAGCAGTACTTC. This encodes CASSFGLVSRSYEQYF.

The rearrangement joins TRBV7-9 to TRBJ2-7, with 7 bases aligning to TRBD1. Germline V gene sequence: CDR1 SEHNR, CDR2 FQNEAQ (reference sequence). V was pared by 1 base and J by 3 bases, with 6 bases of the junction left unmatched. This CDR3 is 15 amino acids long. CDR3 loop: CASSLEAGGDYEQYF. CDR3 sequence (DNA): TGTGCCAGCAGCTTAGAGGCAGGGGGTGACTACGAGCAGTACTTC.

The chain carries TRBV7-8 and TRBJ2-1; 7 nucleotides align to TRBD2. V was pared by 4 bases and J by 4 bases, with 7 bases of the junction left unmatched. Germline-derived CDR1 and CDR2 are SGHVS and FQNEAQ. This CDR3 has 15 residues. The CDR3 reads CASSSSGGGYNEQFF. CDR3 nucleotides: TGTGCCAGCAGCTCTAGTGGCGGGGGTTACAATGAGCAGTTCTTC.

This clone was observed a handful of times. The gene calls are TRBV5-6 and TRBJ2-7; a possible D gene is TRBD1 (6 bases). There are 19 residues in the CDR3. V was clipped by 0 bases and J by 0 bases, with 22 bases between them. CDR1 and CDR2 from the germline V gene are SGHDT and YYEEEE. CDR3 protein: CASSLAEAFRGRGSYEQYF. Here the CDR3 DNA reads TGTGCCAGCAGCTTGGCCGAAGCTTTCAGGGGCCGGGGCTCCTACGAGCAGTACTTC.

The V gene is TRBV25-1, the J gene TRBJ2-7; 7 positions match TRBD2. The CDR3 length is 14 residues. From germline, CDR1 is MGHDK and CDR2 SYGVNS. V shed 11 bases and J 4 bases; nucleotides not matched to a gene: 14. CDR3 protein: CASTRSGGGYEQYF. In DNA form, the CDR3 reads TGTGCCTCCACCCGCTCTGGGGGGGGATACGAGCAGTACTTC.

This chain connects TRBV7-2 to TRBJ2-1, with 8 bases fitting TRBD2. The germline CDR1 and CDR2 sequences are SGHTA and FQGNSA. The CDR3 length is 15 residues. Trimming removed 2 bases from V and 9 bases from J; junction bases left unmatched: 9. CDR3 sequence: CASSLRASGGTEQFF. In DNA form, the CDR3 reads TGTGCCAGCAGCTTACGGGCCAGCGGGGGAACTGAGCAGTTCTTC.

This sequence joins TRBV11-2 and TRBJ2-3; D might be TRBD2 (7 bases). This CDR3 comprises 17 residues. CDR1 SGHAT and CDR2 FQNNGV come from the germline V gene. With 5 bases removed from V and 2 bases from J, the gap between germline ends came to 20 bases. CDR3: CASSDRGGRHPTDTQYF. The CDR3 coding sequence is TGTGCCAGCAGCGACCGCGGGGGCCGACACCCCACAGATACGCAGTATTTT.

V and J are TRBV15 and TRBJ2-7; D possibly corresponds to TRBD1 (6 bases). V lost 1 base to trimming and J lost 2 bases, with 9 bases between them. The CDR3 extends over 14 amino acids. Germline CDR1 is LNHNV and CDR2 is YYDKDF (reference sequence). Written as DNA, the CDR3 is TGTGCCACCAGCAGAGTACCAGGGGCCTACGAGCAGTACTTC. Translation gives CATSRVPGAYEQYF.

V gene TRBV4-3 combines with J gene TRBJ2-1, with TRBD2 matching over 9 bases. The CDR3 sequence is 16 residues long. Germline V CDR1 and CDR2: LGHNA, YSLEER. J gave up 8 bases and V 1 base, and 9 bases lay outside the gene matches. The CDR3 is CASSQAVAGVAHEQFF. DNA of the CDR3: TGCGCCAGCAGCCAAGCAGTAGCGGGAGTGGCCCATGAGCAGTTCTTC.

In this sample, this clone turned up once. This chain links TRBV7-8 with TRBJ1-5; TRBD1 matches at 9 bases. Trimming at V came to 5 bases and at J to 2 bases, leaving 4 bases not matched to a gene. From germline, CDR1 is SGHVS and CDR2 FQNEAQ. This CDR3 contains 15 residues. CDR3 amino acids: CASSRTGEGNQPQHF. In DNA form, the CDR3 reads TGTGCCAGCAGCCGGACAGGGGAAGGCAATCAGCCCCAGCATTTT. Variable domain in full (rest from reference TRBV7-8 and TRBJ1-5): GAGVSQSPRYKVAKRGQDVALRCDPISGHVSLFWYQQALGQGPEFLTYFQNEAQLDKSGLPSDRFFAERPEGSVSTLKIQRTQQEDSAVYLCASSRTGEGNQPQHFGDGTRLSIL.

The genes are TRBV7-9 and TRBJ2-1, with D possibly matching TRBD2 (6 bases). This CDR3 has 16 residues. Germline V lookup: CDR1 SEHNR, CDR2 FQNEAQ (reference sequence). V dropped 2 bases and J dropped 4 bases, with 15 bases sitting between them. CDR3 in DNA: TGTGCCAGCAGCTTAAGGTCAACTAGCCGTTACAATGAGCAGTTCTTC. Translated, it gives CASSLRSTSRYNEQFF.

The chain couples TRBV6-6 to TRBJ2-3; TRBD2 aligns across 11 bases. Germline lookup yields CDR1 MNHNY and CDR2 SVGAGI (reference sequence). CDR3 size: 15 residues. Unmatched junction bases numbered 7, after V lost 6 bases and J lost 5 bases. The CDR3 loop is CASRIAGGPGDTQYF. In DNA form, the CDR3 reads TGTGCCAGCAGGATAGCGGGGGGGCCCGGAGATACGCAGTATTTT.

The chain is built from TRBV5-1 and TRBJ1-3; D uncertain. V gave up 0 bases and J gave up 2 bases, with 12 bases separating them. In germline, CDR1 is SGHRS, CDR2 YFSETQ. The CDR3 loop spans 16 amino acids. CDR3 in DNA: TGCGCCAGCAGCTTGGTCGGCAGTGGAGCTGGAAACACCATATATTTT. Translation gives CASSLVGSGAGNTIYF.

Regarding this clone: The junction and the germline gene differ at one end; a read error may be behind it. This chain connects TRBV15 to TRBJ2-3; 8 bases agree with TRBD2. CDR3 length equals 11 residues. Germline V gives CDR1 LNHNV, CDR2 YYDKDF (reference sequence). In DNA form, the CDR3 reads TGTGCCACCAGCAGCAGCGGGAGTCTCAATTTT. It yields the protein CATSSSGSLNF.

The rearrangement links TRBV27 to TRBJ2-1; D ambiguous. Trimming stripped 5 bases from V and 6 bases from J, with 11 bases between. CDR3 length: 13 residues. Germline V gives CDR1 MNHEY, CDR2 SMNVEV (reference sequence). CDR3 nucleotide sequence: TGTGCCAGCAGTCAGGCCCCCCCCAATGAGCAGTTCTTC. This encodes CASSQAPPNEQFF.

The chain is built from TRBV30 and TRBJ2-7, with 8 bases identical to TRBD1. The germline gives CDR1 GTSNPN, CDR2 SVGIG (reference sequence). The CDR3 has 15 amino acids. With V trimmed by 3 bases and J by 2 bases, 9 bases remained unmatched. Here the CDR3 DNA reads TGTGCCTGGAGCTTCCGGGACAGGATGGCCTACGAGCAGTACTTC. This gives the protein CAWSFRDRMAYEQYF.

The rearrangement links TRBV4-3 to TRBJ2-7; a possible D gene is TRBD2 (5 bases). The CDR3 has 15 amino acids. Trimming shortened V by 4 bases and J by 0 bases, and 13 bases separated the two germline ends. CDR1 is LGHNA and CDR2 is YSLEER in the germline V gene. CDR3 protein: CASSLNIGSSYEQYF. Here the CDR3 DNA reads TGCGCCAGCAGCCTTAACATTGGGAGCTCCTACGAGCAGTACTTC.

This chain joins TRBV11-2 and TRBJ1-5, with 11 positions matching TRBD1. Germline V gene lookup returns CDR1 SGHAT and CDR2 FQNNGV. The CDR3 is 17 residues long. Trimming cost V 1 base and J 5 bases; bases outside gene matches: 7. The CDR3 spells CASSLGTGGYTDQPQHF. The CDR3 DNA reads as TGTGCCAGCAGCTTAGGGACAGGGGGCTATACGGATCAGCCCCAGCATTTT.

Regarding this clone: The identical CDR3 is also encoded by other nucleotide sequences in the sample. The gene calls are TRBV28 and TRBJ1-1; TRBD1 agrees at 7 bases. V lost 4 bases to trimming and J lost 0 bases; unmatched junction nucleotides: 2. This CDR3 is 14 amino acids long. Germline CDR1 reads MDHEN; CDR2 reads SYDVKM. The CDR3 protein is CASSSTGLNTEAFF. CDR3 coding DNA: TGTGCCAGCAGTTCGACAGGGTTGAACACTGAAGCTTTCTTT. The complete variable domain, with remaining parts taken from reference TRBV28 and TRBJ1-1, reads DVKVTQSSRYLVKRTGEKVFLECVQDMDHENMFWYRQDPGLGLRLIYFSYDVKMKEKGDIPEGYSVSREKKERFSLILESASTNQTSMYLCASSSTGLNTEAFFGQGTRLTVV.

The chain is built from TRBV7-6 and TRBJ1-4; the match to TRBD1 covers 9 bases. From germline, CDR1 is SGHVS and CDR2 FNYEAQ. The CDR3 runs to 16 residues. The trim removed 5 bases at V and 0 bases at J, leaving 4 bases unmatched. The CDR3 bases are TGTGCCAGCAGCCGAAGACAGGGGGCAACTAATGAAAAACTGTTTTTT. It specifies CASSRRQGATNEKLFF.

This clone was counted only a few times. The V and J genes are TRBV10-3 and TRBJ1-2; the D is unclear. Looked up from germline, CDR1 is ENHRY and CDR2 is SYGVKD. The CDR3 totals 11 residues. Trimming removed 4 bases at V and 8 bases at J, with 8 bases between. The CDR3 reads CAISGGRGYTF. For the CDR3, the DNA is TGTGCCATCAGTGGCGGAAGAGGCTACACCTTC.

V and J are TRBV6-1 and TRBJ1-2, with 9 bases fitting TRBD1. The junction had 9 bases not matched to a gene; V was cut back by 6 bases and J by 4 bases. Germline-derived CDR1 and CDR2 are MNHNS and SASEGT. This CDR3 is built from 15 residues. The DNA for the CDR3 is TGTGCCAGCAGCGCCGGGACAGGGATGGGCTATGGCTACACCTTC. This translates into CASSAGTGMGYGYTF.